One and the same sample provided the 26 T cell receptor beta chains below, sequenced in a study of OX40 agonist ivuxolimab in advanced cancers. TCRdb's table, derived via immunoSEQ multiplex PCR, lists solely in-frame clones and lacks some. The data hold tens of thousands of clones, with around 78% observed a single time. Sequences were derived from CD4+ or CD8+ T cells sorted from blood, sampled in a trial of the OX40 agonist ivuxolimab. These receptors all stem from an adult with an advanced solid tumor such as melanoma, head and neck, liver or kidney cancer.

This clone was detected only a few times. The chain combines TRBV5-6 with TRBJ2-1; 12 bases align to TRBD1. Germline V lookup: CDR1 SGHDT, CDR2 YYEEEE. V lost 5 bases, J lost 2 bases, and 5 bases stayed unmatched. The CDR3 loop spans 16 amino acids. The CDR3 region has the DNA TGTGCCAGCAGTCCAGGGACAGGGGGCCCCTACAATGAGCAGTTCTTC. It encodes CASSPGTGGPYNEQFF.

This chain joins TRBV10-2 and TRBJ1-1; no firm D call. Germline V CDR1 and CDR2: WSHSY, SAAADI. Trimming cost V 4 bases and J 11 bases, with 11 bases left between them. The CDR3 has 11 residues. CDR3 protein: CASSGTAGAFF. CDR3 bases: TGCGCCAGCAGTGGAACGGCGGGGGCTTTCTTT.

This chain connects TRBV6-1 to TRBJ2-5; perhaps TRBD2 as D (6 bases). This CDR3 has 11 residues. The V gene lost 11 bases and the J gene lost 7 bases, with 14 bases spanning the gap. CDR1 and CDR2 (germline): MNHNS, SASEGT. CDR3 loop: CASLGGRTQYF. In DNA form, the CDR3 reads TGTGCCTCCCTGGGAGGCCGGACCCAGTACTTC.

The gene calls are TRBV18 and TRBJ1-6; a possible D gene is TRBD1 (6 bases). The CDR3 is made up of 18 amino acids. Germline V gives CDR1 KGHSH, CDR2 LQKENI. Trimming cost V 4 bases and J 6 bases, with 22 bases left between them. This CDR3 reads CASSQYSPQQGSNSPLHF. The CDR3 DNA reads as TGTGCCAGCTCACAATACTCCCCCCAGCAGGGGAGTAATTCACCCCTCCACTTT.

This chain connects TRBV5-1 to TRBJ1-2; perhaps TRBD1 as D (6 bases). The V end was cut by 0 bases, the J end by 2 bases, with 8 bases between. The CDR3 length is 14 residues. Per the germline V gene, CDR1 is SGHRS and CDR2 is YFSETQ. In DNA form, the CDR3 reads TGCGCCAGCAGCTTGGCTACAGGGAACTATGGCTACACCTTC. Protein product: CASSLATGNYGYTF.

This clone was counted between two and nine times. V and J are TRBV30 and TRBJ1-2; tentative D call: TRBD1 (5 bases). V was trimmed by 5 bases and J by 4 bases, leaving 11 bases between them. CDR3 size: 12 residues. The V gene's germline CDR1 is GTSNPN and CDR2 SVGIG (reference sequence). The CDR3 reads CAWARGGYGYTF. The DNA for the CDR3 is TGTGCCTGGGCCCGGGGGGGCTATGGCTACACCTTC.

CDR3 in DNA: TGTGCCAGCAGCCCGGAGGCAAACATTCAGTACTTC. Protein product: CASSPEANIQYF. This sequence joins TRBV2 and TRBJ2-4; weak D call: TRBD2 (5 bases). The germline V gene encodes CDR1 SNHLY and CDR2 FYNNEI. V lost 6 bases, J lost 6 bases, and 9 bases lay in between. This CDR3 has 12 amino acids.

The chain has TRBV28 and TRBJ2-3; no clear D gene. Germline V gives CDR1 MDHEN, CDR2 SYDVKM. Trimming shortened V by 2 bases and J by 3 bases, and 12 bases separated the two germline ends. The CDR3 contains 15 residues. The CDR3 here is CASSLGNVGTDTQYF. The CDR3 coding sequence is TGTGCCAGCAGTTTAGGAAACGTGGGTACAGATACGCAGTATTTT.

The chain couples TRBV6-6 to TRBJ1-5; D is ambiguous. CDR3 size: 12 residues. Per germline, CDR1 MNHNY and CDR2 SVGAGI (reference sequence). V lost 5 bases to trimming and J lost 1 base, with 3 bases between them. The CDR3 DNA sequence: TGTGCCAGCAGTACAAGCAATCAGCCCCAGCATTTT. It specifies CASSTSNQPQHF.

The V call is TRBV6-5, the J call TRBJ2-5, with 7 bases identical to TRBD1. The length of the CDR3 is 15 residues. Germline lookup yields CDR1 MNHEY and CDR2 SVGAGI. The V gene end was trimmed by 0 bases and the J gene end by 3 bases; junction bases not matched to a gene: 4. The DNA of the CDR3 is TGTGCCAGCAGTTACTCCTCCGGACAGGAAGAGACCCAGTACTTC. Amino acids: CASSYSSGQEETQYF.

The chain joins TRBV15 to TRBJ1-1; D might be TRBD1 (5 bases). The CDR3 covers 16 residues. The germline V gene encodes CDR1 LNHNV and CDR2 YYDKDF (reference sequence). V lost 1 base to trimming and J lost 2 bases, with 14 bases between them. CDR3 protein: CATSRGLGVSNTEAFF. Here the CDR3 DNA reads TGTGCCACCAGCAGAGGATTAGGGGTTTCAAACACTGAAGCTTTCTTT.

The gene calls are TRBV18 and TRBJ2-2; D ambiguous. The germline V gene has CDR1 KGHSH and CDR2 LQKENI. The CDR3 is 16 residues long. V lost 4 bases, J lost 1 base, and 13 bases lay in between. In DNA, the CDR3 is TGTGCCAGCTCACAACAAGCAAGCAGGAACACCGGGGAGCTGTTTTTT. As protein: CASSQQASRNTGELFF.

The chain links TRBV18 to TRBJ2-2, with 11 nucleotides matching TRBD1. The trim removed 3 bases at V and 5 bases at J, leaving 2 bases unmatched. CDR1 and CDR2 (germline): KGHSH, LQKENI. This CDR3 is built from 15 residues. The CDR3 sequence: CASSPGQGATGELFF. In DNA form, the CDR3 reads TGTGCCAGCTCACCTGGACAGGGGGCGACCGGGGAGCTGTTTTTT.

This clone occurred once. This rearrangement joins TRBV7-8 to TRBJ2-7; D unresolved. Germline CDR1 reads SGHVS; CDR2 reads FQNEAQ. The CDR3 contains 13 residues. V was clipped by 1 base and J by 6 bases, with 10 bases between them. CDR3: CASSLDYPGEQYF. The CDR3 DNA sequence: TGTGCCAGCAGCTTAGATTATCCGGGCGAGCAGTACTTC.

The chain employs TRBV5-1 and TRBJ2-3; D may be TRBD1 (6 bases). V was cut by 2 bases and J by 2 bases, with 12 bases left in between. In germline, CDR1 is SGHRS, CDR2 YFSETQ. The CDR3 totals 15 residues. CDR3 nucleotides: TGCGCCAGCAGCTTACAGGGCGGGCCCACAGATACGCAGTATTTT. The encoded protein is CASSLQGGPTDTQYF.

The genes are TRBV4-1 and TRBJ1-4; D may be TRBD1 (6 bases). Trimming shortened V by 0 bases and J by 5 bases, and 22 bases separated the two germline ends. This CDR3 contains 19 residues. The germline gives CDR1 MGHRA, CDR2 YSYEKL. CDR3 region: CASSQDAGQGSQPNEKLFF. CDR3 nucleotides: TGCGCCAGCAGCCAAGATGCGGGGCAGGGGTCTCAACCAAATGAAAAACTGTTTTTT.

CDR3 in amino acids: CASSLLGEQETQYF. The CDR3 DNA reads as TGCGCCAGCAGCTTGTTGGGGGAGCAAGAGACCCAGTACTTC. The J gene is TRBJ2-5, the V gene TRBV5-1; TRBD1 or TRBD2 may be the D gene (5 bases each). Germline V gene sequence: CDR1 SGHRS, CDR2 YFSETQ. The CDR3 contains 14 residues. Deletions cut 1 base from V and 2 bases from J, with 9 bases between. The entire variable domain, with the rest obtained from reference TRBV5-1 and TRBJ2-5, is as follows: KAGVTQTPRYLIKTRGQQVTLSCSPISGHRSVSWYQQTPGQGLQFLFEYFSETQRNKGNFPGRFSGRQFSNSRSEMNVSTLELGDSALYLCASSLLGEQETQYFGPGTRLLVL.

This chain connects TRBV6-5 to TRBJ1-1; TRBD1 aligns across 11 bases. This CDR3 comprises 13 residues. From germline, CDR1 is MNHEY and CDR2 SVGAGI. J gave up 11 bases and V 6 bases, and 8 bases lay outside the gene matches. Written as DNA, the CDR3 is TGTGCCAGCAGCCAGGACAGGGGGCTTGGGGCTTTCTTT. This codes for CASSQDRGLGAFF.

The rearrangement joins TRBV18 to TRBJ2-5, with D hard to call. CDR1 is KGHSH, CDR2 LQKENI, per germline. This CDR3 region has 13 residues. Trimming removed 2 bases at V and 5 bases at J, with 9 bases between. CDR3: CASSPASSETQYF. The CDR3 region has the DNA TGTGCCAGCTCACCAGCAAGCAGTGAGACCCAGTACTTC.

The V gene is TRBV28, the J gene TRBJ1-5; 9 bases line up with TRBD1. Germline values: CDR1 MDHEN, CDR2 SYDVKM. This CDR3 comprises 14 residues. V lost 6 bases, J lost 6 bases, and 6 bases stayed unmatched. The CDR3 loop is CASRRTGAGQPQHF. Here the CDR3 DNA reads TGTGCCAGCAGGCGGACAGGGGCGGGTCAGCCCCAGCATTTT.

CDR3 in amino acids: CSVDGTSGRRSYNEQFF. Written as DNA, the CDR3 is TGCAGCGTTGACGGGACTAGCGGGAGGAGGTCCTACAATGAGCAGTTCTTC. This chain uses TRBV29-1 with TRBJ2-1; TRBD2 matches at 15 bases. The CDR3 spans 17 residues. Unmatched junction bases numbered 4, after V lost 3 bases and J lost 1 base. The V gene's germline CDR1 is SQVTM and CDR2 ANQGSEA.

The chain uses TRBV14 and TRBJ1-2; a weak D match, TRBD1 (5 bases). The germline V gene has CDR1 SGHDN and CDR2 FVKESK. V was shortened by 2 bases and J by 8 bases, with 15 bases between the two germline ends. There are 14 residues in the CDR3. Here the CDR3 DNA reads TGTGCCAGCAGCCAACCCGGGACTCCAGGGGGCTACACCTTC. Translated: CASSQPGTPGGYTF.

The chain links TRBV29-1 to TRBJ2-1, with D maybe TRBD1 (6 bases). The V end lost 5 bases, the J end lost 0 bases, and 11 bases lay between the germline ends. This CDR3 contains 14 residues. Germline V gives CDR1 SQVTM, CDR2 ANQGSEA. The CDR3 DNA reads as TGCAGCGTTTCGGACAGAGGCTCCTACAATGAGCAGTTCTTC. Its translation: CSVSDRGSYNEQFF.

The CDR3 reads CASSSPTSGKGGEQFF. Here the CDR3 DNA reads TGTGCCAGCAGCTCGCCGACTAGCGGGAAAGGCGGTGAGCAGTTCTTC. The genes are TRBV7-2 and TRBJ2-1; 11 bases are a match to TRBD2. The CDR3 is 16 residues long. Trimming cost V 4 bases and J 9 bases; bases outside gene matches: 11. The germline V gene has CDR1 SGHTA and CDR2 FQGNSA.

The chain combines TRBV30 with TRBJ2-5; no firm D call. The CDR3 is 12 residues long. V lost 2 bases and J lost 3, with 7 bases in between. The germline V gene has CDR1 GTSNPN and CDR2 SVGIG (reference sequence). The CDR3 here is CAWSRQKETQYF. In DNA, the CDR3 is TGTGCCTGGAGTAGGCAGAAAGAGACCCAGTACTTC.

This clone was counted between two and nine times. J is TRBJ2-7 and V is TRBV16, with a weak D call TRBD2 (7 bases). Between the trimmed V and J ends, which lost 4 bases and 2 bases, there was a span of 12 bases. CDR3 length: 14 residues. Germline V gives CDR1 KGHSY, CDR2 FQNENV. The CDR3 loop reads CASSPLGGAYEQYF. The CDR3 DNA sequence: TGTGCCAGCAGCCCCCTAGGGGGGGCCTACGAGCAGTACTTC.